The 8 T cell receptor beta chains given below trace back to one sample, sequenced in a study of blood T cell repertoires in COVID-19. The method was immunoSEQ multiplex PCR; TCRdb's version includes in-frame clones alone and lacks a portion of them. The sample holds about 80,000 clones, less than 85% seen once. The specimen sequenced was peripheral blood. The receptors here all came from a man between 65 and 85 years old with active or convalescent COVID-19.

This clone was observed a few times. The gene calls are TRBV30 and TRBJ1-4; D might be TRBD1 (5 bases). V was pared by 1 base and J by 8 bases, with 17 bases between. Germline values: CDR1 GTSNPN, CDR2 SVGIG (reference sequence). The CDR3 spans 15 residues. CDR3: CAWSESTVPWEKLFF. The CDR3 nucleotides read TGTGCCTGGAGTGAGTCGACAGTGCCCTGGGAAAAACTGTTTTTT.

The chain joins TRBV2 to TRBJ2-5; 14 bases fit TRBD2. The germline V gene encodes CDR1 SNHLY and CDR2 FYNNEI. This CDR3 is 17 amino acids long. Trimming at V came to 6 bases and at J to 3 bases, leaving 9 bases not matched to a gene. DNA for the CDR3: TGTGCCAGCAGCCGAAAGGGACTAGCGGGGGCTAAAGAGACCCAGTACTTC. Translating gives CASSRKGLAGAKETQYF.

CDR3 sequence (DNA): TGCGCCAGCAGCCAGACCATAGGTCTAGACAGGGGAGAAACTGAAGCTTTCTTT. Amino acids: CASSQTIGLDRGETEAFF. The chain combines TRBV4-1 with TRBJ1-1; 8 bases match TRBD1. This CDR3 contains 18 residues. The trim removed 3 bases at V and 5 bases at J, leaving 17 bases unmatched. Germline V gives CDR1 MGHRA, CDR2 YSYEKL.

V is TRBV5-1 and J is TRBJ2-7, with 8 bases aligning to TRBD1. Germline V CDR1 and CDR2: SGHRS, YFSETQ. The CDR3 loop spans 14 amino acids. With V trimmed by 2 bases and J by 5 bases, 6 bases remained unmatched. CDR3 sequence: CASSFGQGVDEQYF. CDR3 DNA: TGCGCCAGCAGCTTCGGACAGGGTGTAGACGAGCAGTACTTC.

The V call is TRBV6-5, the J call TRBJ2-3, with a tentative D call TRBD2 (5 bases). Trimming took off 7 bases at V and 2 bases at J, with 16 bases between the two ends. Per germline, CDR1 MNHEY and CDR2 SVGAGI. CDR3 length: 15 residues. The CDR3 nucleotides are TGTGCCAGCATCCGAGGGCCGTCTTACACAGATACGCAGTATTTT. This sequence encodes CASIRGPSYTDTQYF.

The rearrangement links TRBV29-1 to TRBJ2-7; tentative D call: TRBD1 (6 bases). V lost 6 bases and J 3 bases, leaving 12 bases between the germline ends. The CDR3 contains 12 residues. In germline, CDR1 is SQVTM, CDR2 ANQGSEA. CDR3 nucleotides: TGCAGCGTAGAACTACAGGGCTACGAGCAGTACTTC. It specifies CSVELQGYEQYF.

This clone was picked up a small number of times. V and J are TRBV11-3 and TRBJ2-7; D might be TRBD1 (5 bases). V lost 4 bases to trimming and J lost 7 bases, with 14 bases between them. Germline V lookup: CDR1 SGHNT, CDR2 YENEEA. This CDR3 spans 13 amino acids. The CDR3 loop reads CASSSTDTDEQYF. DNA of the CDR3: TGTGCCAGCAGCTCAACGGACACTGATGAGCAGTACTTC.

The chain uses TRBV28 and TRBJ1-2, with a tentative D call TRBD1 (5 bases). Trimming left V 6 bases short and J 6 bases short, with 23 bases between. Germline V gene sequence: CDR1 MDHEN, CDR2 SYDVKM. The CDR3 covers 16 residues. The CDR3 bases are TGTGCCAGCAGCCCCCCGGACCTCAAGGGGATTGATGGCTACACCTTC. The encoded protein is CASSPPDLKGIDGYTF.